These 9 T cell receptor beta chains were all obtained from the same sample, sequenced in a study of blood T cell repertoires in COVID-19. The repertoire was sequenced with immunoSEQ multiplex PCR; TCRdb's copy has only in-frame clones and lacks some. The sample lists over 350,000 clones; approximately 93% were seen once. Specimen: PBMCs or T cells enriched from blood (not recorded which). The source is a woman between 40 and 55 years old who had been exposed to COVID-19.

The chain joins TRBV7-9 to TRBJ1-2, with D unresolved. Deletions cut 5 bases from V and 3 bases from J, with 16 bases between. Germline V gene sequence: CDR1 SEHNR, CDR2 FQNEAQ (reference sequence). This CDR3 has 15 residues. In DNA form, the CDR3 reads TGTGCCAGCAGCGGCCGATTAGATGAGGACTATGGCTACACCTTC. Protein product: CASSGRLDEDYGYTF.

This sequence joins TRBV19 and TRBJ1-5; TRBD1 matches at 10 bases. The germline CDR1 and CDR2 sequences are LNHDA and SQIVND (reference sequence). V gave up 5 bases and J gave up 3 bases; unmatched junction bases: 4. The CDR3 sequence is 15 residues long. Here the CDR3 DNA reads TGTGCCAGTAGTCCCGGGACAGGGGCCAATCAGCCCCAGCATTTT. It encodes CASSPGTGANQPQHF.

The chain recombines TRBV12-5 with TRBJ2-1, with 7 positions matching TRBD2. This CDR3 has 15 residues. V was clipped by 0 bases and J by 4 bases; unmatched bases: 3. CDR1 LGHNT and CDR2 FRNRAP come from the germline V gene. The chain's CDR3 is CASGLVGGGYNEQFF. The DNA for the CDR3 is TGTGCTAGTGGTTTGGTGGGGGGAGGGTACAATGAGCAGTTCTTC.

The V and J genes are TRBV11-3 and TRBJ2-3, with no clear D. CDR3 length: 13 residues. In germline, CDR1 is SGHNT, CDR2 YENEEA. Trimming removed 7 bases from V and 3 bases from J, with 11 bases in between. The DNA for the CDR3 is TGTGCCAGCAACCCCCGTCTAACAGATACGCAGTATTTT. This codes for CASNPRLTDTQYF.

The V and J genes are TRBV28 and TRBJ2-1, with TRBD1 matching over 10 bases. CDR3 size: 14 residues. V lost 10 bases to trimming and J lost 1 base; unmatched junction nucleotides: 4. Per germline, CDR1 MDHEN and CDR2 SYDVKM. The CDR3 sequence: CANSGQGSYNEQFF. DNA for the CDR3: TGTGCCAATTCGGGACAGGGGTCCTACAATGAGCAGTTCTTC. Full variable domain (remainder filled in from reference TRBV28 and TRBJ2-1): DVKVTQSSRYLVKRTGEKVFLECVQDMDHENMFWYRQDPGLGLRLIYFSYDVKMKEKGDIPEGYSVSREKKERFSLILESASTNQTSMYLCANSGQGSYNEQFFGPGTRLTVL.

J is TRBJ1-5 and V is TRBV12-5; the D is unclear. The CDR3 consists of 13 residues. From germline, CDR1 is LGHNT and CDR2 FRNRAP. Trimming pared 6 bases from V and 0 bases from J, leaving 6 bases between. CDR3 loop: CASGLDSNQPQHF. The CDR3 nucleotides are TGTGCTAGTGGCCTAGATAGCAATCAGCCCCAGCATTTT.

The chain recombines TRBV7-3 with TRBJ2-2, with a tentative D call TRBD1 (6 bases). CDR3 length equals 14 residues. V lost 6 bases and J lost 2, with 10 bases in between. The germline gives CDR1 SGHTA, CDR2 FQGTGA. The DNA of the CDR3 is TGTGCCAGCAGATCGACAGGAAACACCGGGGAGCTGTTTTTT. Encoded protein: CASRSTGNTGELFF.

This clone was observed a single time. The V gene is TRBV28, the J gene TRBJ1-4; tentatively, D is TRBD1 (6 bases). Germline loops: CDR1 MDHEN, CDR2 SYDVKM. This CDR3 comprises 14 residues. V was clipped by 6 bases and J by 7 bases, with 15 bases between them. As DNA, the CDR3 is TGTGCCAGCAGCCCCCAGGGGAGGGGTGAAAAACTGTTTTTT. Encoded protein: CASSPQGRGEKLFF.

This rearrangement joins TRBV19 to TRBJ1-3; weak D call: TRBD1 (5 bases). Germline loops: CDR1 LNHDA, CDR2 SQIVND (reference sequence). CDR3 length equals 17 residues. V was trimmed by 5 bases and J by 0 bases, leaving 17 bases between them. Written as DNA, the CDR3 is TGTGCCAGTAGTGCCCGACAGAGCACCCTCTCTGGAAACACCATATATTTT. Translating gives CASSARQSTLSGNTIYF.